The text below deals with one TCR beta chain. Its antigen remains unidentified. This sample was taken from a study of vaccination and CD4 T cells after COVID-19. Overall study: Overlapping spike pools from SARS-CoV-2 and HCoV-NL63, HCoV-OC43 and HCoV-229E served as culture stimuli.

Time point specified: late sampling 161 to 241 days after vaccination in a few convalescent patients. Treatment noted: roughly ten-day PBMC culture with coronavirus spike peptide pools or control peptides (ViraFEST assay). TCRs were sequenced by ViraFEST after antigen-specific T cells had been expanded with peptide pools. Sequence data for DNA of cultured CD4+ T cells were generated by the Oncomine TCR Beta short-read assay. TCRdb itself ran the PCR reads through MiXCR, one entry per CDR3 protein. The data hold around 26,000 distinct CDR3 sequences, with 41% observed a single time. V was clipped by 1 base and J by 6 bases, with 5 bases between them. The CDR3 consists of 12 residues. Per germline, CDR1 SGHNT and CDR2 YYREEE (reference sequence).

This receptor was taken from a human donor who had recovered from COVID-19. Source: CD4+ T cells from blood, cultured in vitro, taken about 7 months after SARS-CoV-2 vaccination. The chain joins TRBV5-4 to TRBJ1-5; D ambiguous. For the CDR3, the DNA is TGTGCCAGCAGCTTGATTGGTCAGCCCCAGCATTTT. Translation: CASSLIGQPQHF.